This TCR beta chain was identified in a study of PD-L1 blockade in urothelial cancer. Study details: Starting at some point between 2014 and 2015, patients were given atezolizumab (1,200 mg intravenously every 3 weeks). Blood was evaluated 3 weeks (second dose) and 6 weeks after therapy began.

Per germline, CDR1 SGHNT and CDR2 YYREEE (reference sequence). Trimming pared 5 bases from V and 7 bases from J, leaving 10 bases between. There are 11 residues in the CDR3. TCRdb keeps only in-frame clones here, not all; method: immunoSEQ multiplex PCR. Of about 79,000 clones in the sample, 70% to 90% are singletons; the top ten hold about 6.7%. Study-wide results and caveats: Greater 3-week expansion of tumor-associated blood clones was recorded for durable-benefit patients.

This clone showed up just once. What it binds is unknown. Time point reported: pretreatment peripheral blood. The specimen comprised PBMCs, sampled around atezolizumab (anti-PD-L1) treatment. This chain joins TRBV5-4 and TRBJ2-7; D remains unclear. The receptor was derived from a man aged 35-49 years with urothelial cancer. CDR3 amino acids: CASSSLGEQYF. CDR3 nucleotide sequence: TGTGCCAGCAGTTCTCTAGGAGAGCAGTACTTC.